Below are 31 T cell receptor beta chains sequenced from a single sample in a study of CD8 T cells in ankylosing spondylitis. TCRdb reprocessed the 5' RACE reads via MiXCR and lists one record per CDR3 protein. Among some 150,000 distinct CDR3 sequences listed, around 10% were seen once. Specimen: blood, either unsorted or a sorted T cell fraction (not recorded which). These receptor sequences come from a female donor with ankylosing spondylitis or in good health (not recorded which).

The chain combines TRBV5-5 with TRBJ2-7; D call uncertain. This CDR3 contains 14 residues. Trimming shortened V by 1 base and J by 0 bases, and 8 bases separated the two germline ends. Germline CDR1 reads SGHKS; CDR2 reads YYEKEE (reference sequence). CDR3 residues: CASSLYGYSYEQYF. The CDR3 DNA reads TGTGCCAGCAGCTTGTATGGCTACTCCTACGAGCAGTACTTC.

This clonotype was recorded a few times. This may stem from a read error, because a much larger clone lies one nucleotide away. Here the CDR3 DNA reads TGTGCCAGCCGGAGCACAGATACGCAGTATTTT. Its protein is CASRSTDTQYF. The gene calls are TRBV28 and TRBJ2-3; D gene ambiguous. Germline loops: CDR1 MDHEN, CDR2 SYDVKM. The germline V and J ends were trimmed by 8 bases and 0 bases, with 3 bases remaining between them. This CDR3 comprises 11 residues.

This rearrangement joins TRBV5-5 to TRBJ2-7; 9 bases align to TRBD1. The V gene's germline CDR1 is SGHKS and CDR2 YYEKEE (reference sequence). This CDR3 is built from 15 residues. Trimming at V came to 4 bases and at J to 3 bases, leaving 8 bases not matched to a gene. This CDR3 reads CASSPSGTGYYEQYF. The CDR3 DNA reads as TGTGCCAGCAGCCCCTCCGGGACAGGGTACTACGAGCAGTACTTC. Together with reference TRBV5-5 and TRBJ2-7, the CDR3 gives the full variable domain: DAGVTQSPTHLIKTRGQQVTLRCSPISGHKSVSWYQQVLGQGPQFIFQYYEKEERGRGNFPDRFSARQFPNYSSELNVNALLLGDSALYLCASSPSGTGYYEQYFGPGTRLTVT.

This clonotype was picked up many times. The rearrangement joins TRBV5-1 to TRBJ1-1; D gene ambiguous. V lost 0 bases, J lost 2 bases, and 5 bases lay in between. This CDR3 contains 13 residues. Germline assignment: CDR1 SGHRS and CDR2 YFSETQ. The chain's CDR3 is CASSLDLNTEAFF. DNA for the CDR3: TGCGCCAGCAGCTTGGACTTAAACACTGAAGCTTTCTTT.

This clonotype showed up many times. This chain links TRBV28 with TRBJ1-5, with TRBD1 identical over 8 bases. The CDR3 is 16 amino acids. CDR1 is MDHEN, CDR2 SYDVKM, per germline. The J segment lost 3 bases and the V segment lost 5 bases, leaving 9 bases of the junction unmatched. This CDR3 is CASSPPTGELNQPQHF. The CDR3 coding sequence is TGTGCCAGCAGTCCCCCGACAGGGGAGCTCAATCAGCCCCAGCATTTT.

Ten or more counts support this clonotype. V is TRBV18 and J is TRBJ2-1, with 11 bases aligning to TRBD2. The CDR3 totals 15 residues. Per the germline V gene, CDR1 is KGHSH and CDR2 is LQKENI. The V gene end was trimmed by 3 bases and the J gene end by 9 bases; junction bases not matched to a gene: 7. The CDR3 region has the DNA TGTGCCAGCTCACCTCGTCCTAGCGGGGGGACTGAGCAGTTCTTC. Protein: CASSPRPSGGTEQFF.

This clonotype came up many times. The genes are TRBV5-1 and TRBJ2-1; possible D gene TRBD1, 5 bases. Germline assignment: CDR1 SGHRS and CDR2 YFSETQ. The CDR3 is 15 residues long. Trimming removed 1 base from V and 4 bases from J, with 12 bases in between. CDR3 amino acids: CASSLLGVGYNEQFF. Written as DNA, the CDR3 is TGCGCCAGCAGCTTGCTAGGGGTGGGGTACAATGAGCAGTTCTTC.

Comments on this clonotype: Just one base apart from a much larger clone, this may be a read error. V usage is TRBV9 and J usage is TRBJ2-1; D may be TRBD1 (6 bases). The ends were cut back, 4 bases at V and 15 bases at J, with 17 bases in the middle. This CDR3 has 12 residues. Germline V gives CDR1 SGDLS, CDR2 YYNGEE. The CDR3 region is CASSLNRDITFF. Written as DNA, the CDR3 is TGTGCCAGCAGCCTCAACCGGGACATAACGTTCTTC.

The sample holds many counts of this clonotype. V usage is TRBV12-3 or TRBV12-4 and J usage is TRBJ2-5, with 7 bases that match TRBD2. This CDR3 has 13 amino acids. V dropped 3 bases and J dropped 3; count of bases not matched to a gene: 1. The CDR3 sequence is CASSFGGKETQYF. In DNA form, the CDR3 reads TGTGCCAGCAGTTTCGGGGGGAAAGAGACCCAGTACTTC.

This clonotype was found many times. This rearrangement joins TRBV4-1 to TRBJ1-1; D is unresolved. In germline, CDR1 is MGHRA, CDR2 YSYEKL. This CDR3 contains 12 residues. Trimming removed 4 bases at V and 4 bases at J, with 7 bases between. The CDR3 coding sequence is TGCGCCAGCAGCCCCTCAGGCACTGAAGCTTTCTTT. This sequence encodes CASSPSGTEAFF.

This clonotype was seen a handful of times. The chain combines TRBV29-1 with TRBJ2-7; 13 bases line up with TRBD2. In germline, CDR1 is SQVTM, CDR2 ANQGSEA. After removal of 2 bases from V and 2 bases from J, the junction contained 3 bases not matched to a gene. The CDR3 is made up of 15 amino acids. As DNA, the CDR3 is TGCAGCGTTGAACGGACTAGCGGGGGAGCCTACGAGCAGTACTTC. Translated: CSVERTSGGAYEQYF.

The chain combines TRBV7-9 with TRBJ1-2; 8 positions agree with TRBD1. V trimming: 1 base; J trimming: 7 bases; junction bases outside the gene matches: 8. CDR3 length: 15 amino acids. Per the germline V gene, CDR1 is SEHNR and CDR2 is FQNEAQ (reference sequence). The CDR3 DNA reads TGTGCCAGCAGCTTAGAAGGGGCAGGGGGCGTTGGCTACACCTTC. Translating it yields CASSLEGAGGVGYTF.

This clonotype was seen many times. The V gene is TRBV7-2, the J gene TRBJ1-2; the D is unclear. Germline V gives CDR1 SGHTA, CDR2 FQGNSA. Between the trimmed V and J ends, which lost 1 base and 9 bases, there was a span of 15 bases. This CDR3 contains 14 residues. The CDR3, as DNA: TGTGCCAGCAGCTTAGGCTCCCCCGGGAGGAGCTACACCTTC. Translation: CASSLGSPGRSYTF.

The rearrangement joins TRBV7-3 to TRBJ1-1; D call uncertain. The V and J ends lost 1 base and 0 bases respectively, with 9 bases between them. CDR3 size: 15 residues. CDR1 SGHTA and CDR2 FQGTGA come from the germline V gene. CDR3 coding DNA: TGTGCCAGCAGCTTAAGTTCGAAGATGAACACTGAAGCTTTCTTT. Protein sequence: CASSLSSKMNTEAFF.

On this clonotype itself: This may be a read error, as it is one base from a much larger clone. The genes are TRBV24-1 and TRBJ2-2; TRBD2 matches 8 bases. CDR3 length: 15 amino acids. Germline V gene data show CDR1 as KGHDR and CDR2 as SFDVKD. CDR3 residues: CATSARGGWSGEQFF. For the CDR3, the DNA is TGTGCCACCAGTGCCCGGGGGGGCTGGTCCGGGGAGCAGTTTTTT.

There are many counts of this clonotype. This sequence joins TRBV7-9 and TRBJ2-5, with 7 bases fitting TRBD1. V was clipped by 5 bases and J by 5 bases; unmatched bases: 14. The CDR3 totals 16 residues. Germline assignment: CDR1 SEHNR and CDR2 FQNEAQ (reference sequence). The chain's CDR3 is CASSPLLTGLEETQYF. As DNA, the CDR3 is TGTGCCAGCAGCCCGCTACTGACAGGGTTAGAGGAGACCCAGTACTTC.

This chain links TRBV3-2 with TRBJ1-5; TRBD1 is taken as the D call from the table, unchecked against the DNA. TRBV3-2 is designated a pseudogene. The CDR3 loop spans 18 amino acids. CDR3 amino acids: CALRQDRGRGRPNQPQHF. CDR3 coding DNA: TGTGCCCTCAGACAGGACAGGGGGCGAGGGCGTCCCAATCAGCCCCAGCATTTT.

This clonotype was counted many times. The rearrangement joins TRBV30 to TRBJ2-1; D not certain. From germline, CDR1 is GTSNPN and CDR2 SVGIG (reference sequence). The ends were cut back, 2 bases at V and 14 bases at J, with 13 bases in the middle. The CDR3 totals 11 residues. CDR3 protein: CAWSRIGDEFF. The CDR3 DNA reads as TGTGCCTGGAGTCGCATTGGGGATGAGTTCTTC.

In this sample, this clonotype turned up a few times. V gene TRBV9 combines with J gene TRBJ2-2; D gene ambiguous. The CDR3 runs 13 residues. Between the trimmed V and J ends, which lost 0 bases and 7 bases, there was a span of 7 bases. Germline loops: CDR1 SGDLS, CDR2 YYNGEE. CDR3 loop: CASSVAVLGELFF. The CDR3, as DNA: TGTGCCAGCAGCGTAGCCGTCCTCGGGGAGCTGTTTTTT.

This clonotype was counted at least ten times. CDR3 sequence reads: CASSQSHRSTEAFF. The CDR3 DNA sequence: TGCGCCAGCAGTCAATCACATAGGAGCACTGAAGCTTTCTTT. This sequence joins TRBV23-1 and TRBJ1-1; D not resolved. Being an ORF, TRBV23-1 has a function that is uncertain. This CDR3 region has 14 residues. With 0 bases removed from V and 4 bases from J, the gap between germline ends came to 9 bases.

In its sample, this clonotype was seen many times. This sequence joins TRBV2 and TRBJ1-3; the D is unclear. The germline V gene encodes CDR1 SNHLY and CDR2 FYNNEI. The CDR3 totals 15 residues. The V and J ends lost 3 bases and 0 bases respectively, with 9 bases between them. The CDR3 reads CASSDLRSSGNTIYF. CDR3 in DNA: TGTGCCAGCAGTGATCTCAGGTCCTCTGGAAACACCATATATTTT. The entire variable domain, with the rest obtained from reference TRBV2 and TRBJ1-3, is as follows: EPEVTQTPSHQVTQMGQEVILRCVPISNHLYFYWYRQILGQKVEFLVSFYNNEISEKSEIFDDQFSVERPDGSNFTLKIRSTKLEDSAMYFCASSDLRSSGNTIYFGEGSWLTVV.

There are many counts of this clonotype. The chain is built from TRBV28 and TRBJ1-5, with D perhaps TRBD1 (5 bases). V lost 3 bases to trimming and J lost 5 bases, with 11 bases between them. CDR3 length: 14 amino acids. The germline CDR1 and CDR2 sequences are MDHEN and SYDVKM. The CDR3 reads CASSLGQGYQPQHF. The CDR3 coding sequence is TGTGCCAGCAGTTTGGGGCAGGGTTATCAGCCCCAGCATTTT.

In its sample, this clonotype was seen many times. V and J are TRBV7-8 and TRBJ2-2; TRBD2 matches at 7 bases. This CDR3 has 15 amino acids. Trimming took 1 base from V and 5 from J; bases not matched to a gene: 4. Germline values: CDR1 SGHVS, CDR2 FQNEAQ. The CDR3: CASSLELGGTGELFF. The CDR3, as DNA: TGTGCCAGCAGCTTAGAGCTCGGGGGGACCGGGGAGCTGTTTTTT.

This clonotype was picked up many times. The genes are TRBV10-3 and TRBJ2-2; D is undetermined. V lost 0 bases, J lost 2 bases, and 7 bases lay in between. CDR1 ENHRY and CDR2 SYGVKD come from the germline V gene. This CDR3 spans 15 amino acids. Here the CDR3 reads CAISESTRNTGELFF. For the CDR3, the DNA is TGTGCCATCAGTGAGTCGACGAGAAACACCGGGGAGCTGTTTTTT.

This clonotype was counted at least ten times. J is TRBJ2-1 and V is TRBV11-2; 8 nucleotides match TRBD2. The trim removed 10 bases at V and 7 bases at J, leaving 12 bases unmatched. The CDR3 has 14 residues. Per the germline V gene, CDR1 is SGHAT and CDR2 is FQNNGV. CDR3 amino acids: CATVAGPLRNEQFF. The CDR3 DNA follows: TGTGCCACCGTAGCGGGACCACTTCGGAATGAGCAGTTCTTC.

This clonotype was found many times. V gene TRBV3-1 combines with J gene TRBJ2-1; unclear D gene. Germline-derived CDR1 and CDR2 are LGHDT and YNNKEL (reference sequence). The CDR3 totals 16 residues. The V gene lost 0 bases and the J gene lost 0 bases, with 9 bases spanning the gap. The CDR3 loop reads CASSQERPISYNEQFF. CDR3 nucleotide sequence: TGTGCCAGCAGCCAAGAGCGCCCGATCTCCTACAATGAGCAGTTCTTC.

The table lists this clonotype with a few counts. CDR3: CSVQGSSREKLFF. The CDR3 DNA reads TGCAGCGTACAGGGTTCCTCTCGGGAAAAACTGTTTTTT. The rearrangement joins TRBV29-1 to TRBJ1-4, with D perhaps TRBD1 (6 bases). Per the germline V gene, CDR1 is SQVTM and CDR2 is ANQGSEA. The CDR3 spans 13 residues. V shed 6 bases and J shed 8 bases, with 16 bases lying between them. Full variable domain (missing parts from reference TRBV29-1 and TRBJ1-4): SAVISQKPSRDICQRGTSLTIQCQVDSQVTMMFWYRQQPGQSLTLIATANQGSEATYESGFVIDKFPISRPNLTFSTLTVSNMSPEDSSIYLCSVQGSSREKLFFGSGTQLSVL.

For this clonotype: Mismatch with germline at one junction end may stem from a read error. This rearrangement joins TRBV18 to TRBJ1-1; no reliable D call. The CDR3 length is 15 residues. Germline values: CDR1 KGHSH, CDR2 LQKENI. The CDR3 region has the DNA TGTGCCAGCTCACCACCGGGGTTGGGGAACGCTGAAGCTTTCTTT. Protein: CASSPPGLGNAEAFF.

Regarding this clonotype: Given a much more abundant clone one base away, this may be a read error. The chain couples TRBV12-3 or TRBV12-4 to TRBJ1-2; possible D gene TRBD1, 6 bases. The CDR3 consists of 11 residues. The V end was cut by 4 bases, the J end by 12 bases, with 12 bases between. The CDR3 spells CASSWGRGDTF. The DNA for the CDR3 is TGTGCCAGCAGTTGGGGCAGGGGCGACACCTTC.

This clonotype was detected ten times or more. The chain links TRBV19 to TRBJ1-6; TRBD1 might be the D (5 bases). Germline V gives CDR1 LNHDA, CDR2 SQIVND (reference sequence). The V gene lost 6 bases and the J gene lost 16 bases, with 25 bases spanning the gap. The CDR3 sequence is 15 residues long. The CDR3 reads CASRLDSRSFIGLHF. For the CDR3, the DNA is TGTGCCAGTAGGCTTGACAGCCGATCATTTATCGGACTCCACTTT.

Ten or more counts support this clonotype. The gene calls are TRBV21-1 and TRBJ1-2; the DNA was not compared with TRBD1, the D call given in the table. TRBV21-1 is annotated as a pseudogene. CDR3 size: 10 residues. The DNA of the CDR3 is TGTGCCAGCAGCCCGGACAGGACAACCTTC. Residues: CASSPDRTTF.